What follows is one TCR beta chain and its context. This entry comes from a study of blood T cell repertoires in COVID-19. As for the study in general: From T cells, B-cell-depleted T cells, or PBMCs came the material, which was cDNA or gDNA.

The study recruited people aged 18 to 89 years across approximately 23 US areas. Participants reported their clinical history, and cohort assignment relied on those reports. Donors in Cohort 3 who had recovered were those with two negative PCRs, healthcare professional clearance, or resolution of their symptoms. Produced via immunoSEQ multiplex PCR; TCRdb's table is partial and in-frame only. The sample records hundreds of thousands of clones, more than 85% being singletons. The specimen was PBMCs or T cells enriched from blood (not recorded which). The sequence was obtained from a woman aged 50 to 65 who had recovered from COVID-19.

The CDR3 bases are TGTGCCAGCTCTTACCAGGGGATTGTTGAAGCTTTCTTT. Amino acids: CASSYQGIVEAFF. J is TRBJ1-1 and V is TRBV6-5; D is perhaps TRBD1 (6 bases). The CDR3 covers 13 residues. CDR1 is MNHEY and CDR2 is SVGAGI in the germline V gene. Trimming shortened V by 8 bases and J by 7 bases, and 17 bases separated the two germline ends.